The sequence of this TCR beta chain was determined in a study of T-cell memory formation after mild COVID-19. General observations from the study: CM and EM subsets held most contracting CD4+ clones; EMRA held CD8+ ones. Cross-reactive memory appears to have joined, as suggested by some responding clones showing up in pre-infection memory.

From germline, CDR1 is KGHSH and CDR2 LQKENI. The CDR3 sequence is 16 residues long. V lost 3 bases, J lost 8 bases, and 17 bases lay in between. As regards this clonotype: The antigen is not known.

One entry per CDR3 protein, called by TCRdb with MiXCR from the 5' RACE reads. The data contain 350,000 to 500,000 distinct CDR3 sequences, around 22% of them singletons. The receptor was isolated from an adult woman who had mild COVID-19 (a few samples of this study predate the infection). Cell type and time point are not known. The specimen was PBMCs or a T cell subset sorted from them (not recorded which). This chain connects TRBV18 to TRBJ1-6; D may be TRBD1 (6 bases). CDR3 in DNA: TGTGCCAGCTCACCGAGTTCGGGGGCGCAGCATTCACCCCTCCACTTT. It is translated as CASSPSSGAQHSPLHF. The full variable domain, completed using reference TRBV18 and TRBJ1-6, is NAGVMQNPRHLVRRRGQEARLRCSPMKGHSHVYWYRQLPEEGLKFMVYLQKENIIDESGMPKERFSAEFPKEGPSILRIQQVVRGDSAAYFCASSPSSGAQHSPLHFGNGTRLTVT.